Listed below are T cell receptor beta chains from one sample, sequenced in a study of CD8+ T cells in alopecia areata. Assay: immunoSEQ multiplex PCR; the TCRdb copy retains only in-frame clones and omits some. The table shows 150,000 to 200,000 clones, with 50% to 75% occurring only once. The specimen comprised CD4+ T cells sorted from blood, sampled at week 0. The receptors derive from a human donor with alopecia areata. Both conserved end residues are part of each CDR3. Fields, in order: J gene, V gene, D gene, clone size, CDR3 protein, CDR3 DNA. D genes are given only for firm matches. Clone size is given for some rows only: seen once, a few or many times, or a class if the clone is expanded.

TRBJ2-1 | TRBV19 | TRBD2 | . | CASSKNKRGGYNEQFF | TGTGCCAGTAGTAAAAACAAGCGGGGGGGATACAATGAGCAGTTCTTC
TRBJ2-1 | TRBV29-1 | . | . | CSVEDRGGNEQFF | TGCAGCGTTGAAGACAGGGGGGGCAATGAGCAGTTCTTC
TRBJ1-1 | TRBV29-1 | . | few | CSVDTGPYTEAFF | TGCAGCGTTGATACAGGGCCGTACACTGAAGCTTTCTTT
TRBJ2-7 | TRBV11-2 | . | . | CASSLALHYRDSLPAF | TGTGCCAGCAGCTTAGCTCTTCACTATAGGGATTCTCTACCCGCATTC
TRBJ2-5 | TRBV9 | . | . | CASSVDLETQYF | TGTGCCAGCAGCGTAGATCTCGAGACCCAGTACTTC
TRBJ2-1 | TRBV4-2 | . | . | CASSQESVRTIQNEQFF | TGTGCCAGCAGCCAAGAGAGTGTGAGGACCATTCAGAATGAGCAGTTCTTC
TRBJ2-5 | TRBV30 | . | . | CAWSVRSGLLETQYF | TGTGCCTGGAGTGTACGTTCTGGACTGCTAGAGACCCAGTACTTC
TRBJ2-2 | TRBV9 | . | . | CASSVEVQGSGELFF | TGTGCCAGCAGCGTAGAGGTACAGGGATCCGGGGAGCTGTTTTTT
TRBJ2-1 | TRBV6-5 | . | . | CASRRGSSFGQFF | TGTGCCAGCAGGCGGGGCAGCTCGTTCGGGCAGTTCTTC
TRBJ2-5 | TRBV6-5 | . | few | CASSYGRDRETQYF | TGTGCCAGCAGTTACGGGAGGGACAGAGAGACCCAGTACTTC
TRBJ2-7 | TRBV5-1 | TRBD1 | . | CASSLVQGAYEQYF | TGCGCCAGCAGCTTGGTACAGGGGGCCTACGAGCAGTACTTC
TRBJ2-7 | TRBV5-6 | . | once | CASSLTGRTYEQYF | TGTGCCAGCAGCCTTACGGGACGGACCTACGAGCAGTACTTC
TRBJ1-5 | TRBV30 | TRBD1 | . | CAWSLTRTGGNQPQHF | TGTGCCTGGAGTTTAACTCGGACAGGTGGGAATCAGCCCCAGCATTTT